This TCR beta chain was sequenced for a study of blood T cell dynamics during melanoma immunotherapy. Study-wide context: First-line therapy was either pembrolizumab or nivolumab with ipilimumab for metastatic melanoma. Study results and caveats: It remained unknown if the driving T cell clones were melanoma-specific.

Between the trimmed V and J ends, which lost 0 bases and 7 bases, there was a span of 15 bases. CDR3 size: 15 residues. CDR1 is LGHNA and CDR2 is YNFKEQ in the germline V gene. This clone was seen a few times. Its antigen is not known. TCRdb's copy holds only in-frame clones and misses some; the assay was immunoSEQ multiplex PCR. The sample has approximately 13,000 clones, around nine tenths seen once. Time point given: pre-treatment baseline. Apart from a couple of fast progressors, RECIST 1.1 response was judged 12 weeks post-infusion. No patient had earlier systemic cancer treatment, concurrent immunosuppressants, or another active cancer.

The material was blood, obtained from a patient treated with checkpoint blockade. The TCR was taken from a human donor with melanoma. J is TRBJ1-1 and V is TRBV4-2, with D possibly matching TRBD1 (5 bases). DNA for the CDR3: TGTGCCAGCAGCCAAGATGTAACGGGGGACTTTGAAGCTTTCTTT. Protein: CASSQDVTGDFEAFF.